Listed here are 10 T cell receptor beta chains from one sample, sequenced in a study of blood T cells in healthy people across ages. Together with a sample-barcoded 5' primer, a J-beta primer mix was included in a second PCR lasting about 7 to 11 cycles. Via MiXCR, TCRdb re-called the 5' RACE reads, giving one row per CDR3 protein. The sample has under 850,000 distinct CDR3 sequences, around 36% seen once; the top ten hold 10% to 15%. Sequenced: blood. Source of these receptors: a man aged 18 to 30 in good health.

The rearrangement links TRBV12-3 or TRBV12-4 to TRBJ1-1, with 7 bases aligning to TRBD1. The CDR3 has 14 amino acids. The junction had 6 bases not matched to a gene; V was cut back by 5 bases and J by 3 bases. The CDR3 bases are TGTGCCAGCAGTCCCCTGAGGGGGCACACTGAAGCTTTCTTT. This gives the protein CASSPLRGHTEAFF.

This clonotype was recorded many times. The gene calls are TRBV14 and TRBJ2-7; D unclear. Germline CDR1 and CDR2: SGHDN and FVKESK. CDR3 length: 13 amino acids. The V and J ends lost 3 bases and 5 bases respectively, with 11 bases between them. DNA for the CDR3: TGTGCCAGCAGCCAGACCCATCAGGACGAGCAGTACTTC. Translation: CASSQTHQDEQYF.

This clonotype has ten or more counts. The V call is TRBV5-1, the J call TRBJ1-4; 8 bases map to TRBD1. The germline V gene encodes CDR1 SGHRS and CDR2 YFSETQ. Trimming took 4 bases from V and 10 from J; bases not matched to a gene: 9. There are 14 residues in the CDR3. CDR3 sequence reads: CASSDGQGGGKLFF. CDR3 sequence (DNA): TGCGCCAGCAGCGACGGACAGGGTGGAGGAAAACTGTTTTTT.

This clonotype was counted a few times. The CDR3 protein is CASSLREDGYEQYF. CDR3 coding DNA: TGTGCCAGCAGTCTCCGAGAGGACGGATACGAGCAGTACTTC. The chain combines TRBV12-3 or TRBV12-4 with TRBJ2-5; D not certain. The end of the DNA fits TRBJ2-7 better, so the J call may be wrong. This CDR3 is 14 amino acids long.

The V call is TRBV21-1, the J call TRBJ2-2; TRBD1 is the table's D call, not checked against the DNA. TRBV21-1 is classified as a pseudogene. CDR3 length equals 14 residues. CDR3 in amino acids: CASRPQGPPGELFF. CDR3 nucleotides: TGTGCCAGCAGGCCACAGGGACCCCCGGGGGAGCTGTTTTTT.

The CDR3 DNA reads as TGTGCCAGGAGTCCGTTCCCTTACAATGAGCAGTTCTTC. Its protein product is CARSPFPYNEQFF. The chain links TRBV7-2 to TRBJ2-1; no reliable D call. This CDR3 is built from 13 residues. Germline lookup yields CDR1 SGHTA and CDR2 FQGNSA. The germline V and J ends were trimmed by 9 bases and 4 bases, with 13 bases remaining between them. Complete variable domain (other parts from reference TRBV7-2 and TRBJ2-1): GAGVSQSPSNKVTEKGKDVELRCDPISGHTALYWYRQSLGQGLEFLIYFQGNSAPDKSGLPSDRFSAERTGGSVSTLTIQRTQQEDSAVYLCARSPFPYNEQFFGPGTRLTVL.

This chain links TRBV7-2 with TRBJ1-6, with TRBD1 as a possible D gene (5 bases). The length of the CDR3 is 16 residues. With 1 base removed from V and 7 bases from J, the gap between germline ends came to 14 bases. Germline CDR1 and CDR2: SGHTA and FQGNSA. The CDR3 DNA reads TGTGCCAGCAGCTTAGTGGCCAGGGCCAAAAATTCACCCCTCCACTTT. Translated: CASSLVARAKNSPLHF.

CDR3 amino acids: CASSHQGATNEKLFF. The CDR3 DNA is TGCGCCAGCAGCCACCAGGGTGCAACTAATGAAAAACTGTTTTTT. The chain carries TRBV5-1 and TRBJ1-4; D might be TRBD1 (5 bases). The CDR3 has 15 residues. Between the trimmed V and J ends, which lost 4 bases and 0 bases, there was a span of 10 bases. CDR1 and CDR2 from the germline V gene are SGHRS and YFSETQ.

Notes on this clonotype: A single base separates this from a much larger clone, so it may be a read error. V and J are TRBV12-3 or TRBV12-4 and TRBJ2-6; a possible D gene is TRBD1 (5 bases). The CDR3 is 14 residues long. CDR3: CASSSPSGANVPTF. In DNA, the CDR3 is TGTGCCAGCAGCTCCCCCTCTGGGGCCAACGTCCCGACTTTC.

This clonotype occurred a few times. The chain has TRBV6-2 or TRBV6-3 and TRBJ1-6, with D hard to call. Germline CDR1 reads MNHEY; CDR2 reads SVGEGT. The CDR3 contains 15 residues. V was shortened by 5 bases and J by 3 bases, with 11 bases between the two germline ends. CDR3 nucleotides: TGTGCCAGCAGTGCGCGGTTTGGCTATAATTCACCCCTCCACTTT. It yields the protein CASSARFGYNSPLHF.